There are many counts of the clone carrying this TCR beta chain. The antigen is not known. These data come from a study of T cell repertoires in cytomegalovirus infection. Study context: The public TCR beta signatures pointed to both CMV infection and matching HLA type.

TCRdb independently ran MiXCR on the reads; one entry per CDR3 protein. The sample gives hundreds of thousands of distinct CDR3 sequences, 15% to 20% of which show up once; 12% is in the top ten. Study-level results: People with CMV and the relevant HLA were identified by cumulative public TCR beta family frequency. CMV-specific HLA-C-restricted TCR beta clonotypes dominated the ex vivo response.

The germline gives CDR1 ENHRY, CDR2 SYGVKD. The CDR3 length is 13 residues. Trimming cost V 11 bases and J 4 bases, with 14 bases left between them. Specimen: PBMCs. This sequence originates from a human donor in good health (CMV status not recorded). Some clones in this sample may be carry-over from other donors' samples. The chain has TRBV10-3 and TRBJ2-2, with D possibly matching TRBD1 (7 bases). The CDR3: CAGGTALTGELFF. Written as DNA, the CDR3 is TGTGCCGGCGGGACAGCACTCACCGGGGAGCTGTTTTTT.